This T cell receptor beta chain was sequenced for a study of cytomegalovirus exposure and HLA in healthy donors. By sample fraction, this clone is medium-sized. The antigen remains unidentified. General study points: Researchers counted around 170 TCR beta chains as cytomegalovirus-associated.

With 4 bases removed from V and 4 bases from J, the gap between germline ends came to 7 bases. The CDR3 runs 12 residues. Germline CDR1 reads MGHDK; CDR2 reads SYGVNS. 60 Vbeta and 13 Jbeta primers were used in PCR. The protocol was immunoSEQ multiplex PCR, while the TCRdb copy is restricted to in-frame clones and leaves out a portion. The sample gives around 130,000 clones, 76% of which show up once; 1.5% to 2% is in the top ten. This clonotype was obtained from a man aged 35-49 years in good health and CMV-seronegative. The chain carries TRBV25-1 and TRBJ2-5; D not certain. The specimen was PBMCs. CDR3 loop: CASSAFPETQYF. The DNA of the CDR3 is TGTGCCAGCAGTGCCTTCCCAGAGACCCAGTACTTC.